The rows below give T cell receptor beta chains drawn from one sample of a study of T cell responses to AZD1222 COVID-19 vaccine. Some clones are missing from TCRdb's copy, which holds only in-frame ones; the method was immunoSEQ multiplex PCR. The sample lists roughly 150,000 clones, approximately 90% occurring once. The sequenced sample was peripheral blood, obtained 28 days after the second AZD1222 dose. These receptors all come from an adult who received the AZD1222 COVID-19 vaccine. Both conserved end residues are part of each CDR3. D genes are given only for firm matches. The size field is filled for only some rows; it gives once, few, many or a size class.

V gene: TRBV28
D gene: -
clone size: -
J gene: TRBJ1-1
CDR3 protein: CASSPINPYKNTEAFF
CDR3 DNA: TGTGCCAGCAGTCCCATTAACCCCTACAAGAACACTGAAGCTTTCTTT

V gene: TRBV7-2
D gene: -
clone size: -
J gene: TRBJ1-1
CDR3 protein: CASSLVTFEAFF
CDR3 DNA: TGTGCCAGCAGCTTAGTGACCTTTGAAGCTTTCTTT

V gene: TRBV5-6
D gene: -
clone size: once
J gene: TRBJ1-1
CDR3 protein: CASSLGSADTEAFF
CDR3 DNA: TGTGCCAGCAGCCTGGGGTCGGCGGACACTGAAGCTTTCTTT

V gene: TRBV7-3
D gene: TRBD2
clone size: -
J gene: TRBJ2-3
CDR3 protein: CASSSTSGRSPDTQYF
CDR3 DNA: TGTGCCAGCAGCTCAACTAGCGGGAGATCGCCAGATACGCAGTATTTT

V gene: TRBV5-5
D gene: -
clone size: -
J gene: TRBJ1-1
CDR3 protein: CASSLASLGAGTEAFF
CDR3 DNA: TGTGCCAGCAGCTTGGCCAGTTTGGGGGCAGGGACTGAAGCTTTCTTT

V gene: TRBV4-3
D gene: TRBD1
clone size: few
J gene: TRBJ1-2
CDR3 protein: CASSRIGQGGGGGGYTF
CDR3 DNA: TGCGCCAGCAGCCGAATTGGTCAAGGAGGGGGCGGAGGTGGCTACACCTTC

V gene: TRBV19
D gene: -
clone size: once
J gene: TRBJ1-5
CDR3 protein: CASTSTGYHSQPQHF
CDR3 DNA: TGTGCCAGTACCTCGACAGGCTACCACAGCCAGCCCCAGCATTTT

V gene: TRBV10-3
D gene: TRBD1
clone size: -
J gene: TRBJ1-2
CDR3 protein: CAISESAGGNYGYTF
CDR3 DNA: TGTGCCATCAGTGAGTCGGCAGGGGGCAACTATGGCTACACCTTC

V gene: TRBV19
D gene: -
clone size: -
J gene: TRBJ1-1
CDR3 protein: CASSEGSDTEAFF
CDR3 DNA: TGTGCCAGTAGCGAAGGTTCGGACACTGAAGCTTTCTTT

V gene: TRBV24-1
D gene: -
clone size: -
J gene: TRBJ1-2
CDR3 protein: CATSGSGGLNGYTF
CDR3 DNA: TGTGCCACCAGTGGTTCGGGGGGCTTGAATGGCTACACCTTC

V gene: TRBV29-1
D gene: -
clone size: -
J gene: TRBJ2-7
CDR3 protein: CSVNGLGPYEQYF
CDR3 DNA: TGCAGCGTTAACGGACTCGGTCCATACGAGCAGTACTTC

V gene: TRBV6-1
D gene: TRBD1
clone size: -
J gene: TRBJ1-5
CDR3 protein: CASSVGDSLMGGQPQHF
CDR3 DNA: TGTGCCAGCAGTGTAGGGGACAGTCTTATGGGGGGGCAGCCCCAGCATTTT

V gene: TRBV5-1
D gene: -
clone size: -
J gene: TRBJ1-1
CDR3 protein: CASSLGPPGSGTEAFF
CDR3 DNA: TGCGCCAGCAGCTTGGGTCCCCCAGGCAGCGGCACTGAAGCTTTCTTT

V gene: TRBV2
D gene: TRBD1
clone size: -
J gene: TRBJ2-1
CDR3 protein: CASSLTRDRGFF
CDR3 DNA: TGTGCCAGCAGCCTGACCCGGGACAGGGGGTTCTTC

V gene: TRBV5-1
D gene: -
clone size: -
J gene: TRBJ1-2
CDR3 protein: CASSLAESYGYTF
CDR3 DNA: TGCGCCAGCAGCTTGGCCGAATCCTATGGCTACACCTTC

V gene: TRBV28
D gene: -
clone size: -
J gene: TRBJ1-4
CDR3 protein: CASSPSAGTNEKLFF
CDR3 DNA: TGTGCCAGCAGCCCCTCGGCCGGCACTAATGAAAAACTGTTTTTT

V gene: TRBV6-2/TRBV6-3
D gene: -
clone size: -
J gene: TRBJ2-5
CDR3 protein: CASSAAGVRKTQYF
CDR3 DNA: TGTGCCAGCAGTGCCGCAGGGGTAAGAAAGACCCAGTACTTC

V gene: TRBV30
D gene: -
clone size: -
J gene: TRBJ1-6
CDR3 protein: CACDRDTGRSPLHF
CDR3 DNA: TGTGCCTGTGATCGAGACACGGGGCGTTCACCCCTCCACTTT

V gene: TRBV2
D gene: TRBD1
clone size: many
J gene: TRBJ1-4
CDR3 protein: CATQAAGQGTEKLFF
CDR3 DNA: TGTGCCACCCAGGCAGCCGGACAGGGGACGGAAAAACTGTTTTTT

V gene: TRBV2
D gene: -
clone size: -
J gene: TRBJ2-1
CDR3 protein: CASSTLSPFF
CDR3 DNA: TGTGCCAGCAGTACCCTAAGCCCGTTCTTC

V gene: TRBV4-3
D gene: -
clone size: -
J gene: TRBJ1-6
CDR3 protein: CASSEGSSPLHF
CDR3 DNA: TGCGCCAGCAGCGAAGGTAGTTCACCCCTCCACTTT

V gene: TRBV5-1
D gene: -
clone size: -
J gene: TRBJ2-1
CDR3 protein: CASSIGTGSNEQFF
CDR3 DNA: TGCGCCAGCAGCATAGGGACCGGGAGCAATGAGCAGTTCTTC

V gene: TRBV7-2
D gene: TRBD1
clone size: -
J gene: TRBJ1-2
CDR3 protein: CASSFYGRGEHGYTF
CDR3 DNA: TGTGCCAGCAGCTTTTACGGCAGGGGGGAACATGGCTACACCTTC

V gene: TRBV20-1
D gene: -
clone size: -
J gene: TRBJ2-7
CDR3 protein: CSASLWQGGTYEQYF
CDR3 DNA: TGCAGTGCTAGTTTATGGCAGGGTGGAACCTACGAGCAGTACTTC

V gene: TRBV29-1
D gene: TRBD2
clone size: -
J gene: TRBJ2-7
CDR3 protein: CSVGERDGYEQYF
CDR3 DNA: TGCAGCGTTGGGGAGCGGGACGGGTACGAGCAGTACTTC